This T cell receptor (beta chain) stems from a study of blood T cell repertoires in COVID-19. Across the study: The study drew acute and convalescent COVID-19 samples from the United States, Italy and Spain.

Those who participated ranged in age from 18 to 89 years and resided in 20 to 30 US areas. Original processing notes: The assay estimated nucleated cells by amplifying reference gene primers. Sequencing used immunoSEQ multiplex PCR; TCRdb keeps in-frame clones, though not all of them. For V, J and clone size, that table is used; D and trimming come from the DNA. Here the sample spans hundreds of thousands of clones, 89% being singletons. The germline CDR1 and CDR2 sequences are ENHRY and SYGVKD. The CDR3 sequence is 14 residues long. Trimming cost V 6 bases and J 1 base, with 10 bases left between them.

This receptor was identified in a woman aged 25 to 45 who had recovered from COVID-19. The sample was PBMCs or T cells enriched from blood (not recorded which). The chain is built from TRBV10-3 and TRBJ1-3; no definite D call. CDR3 nucleotide sequence: TGTGCCATCAGCGCGGGAAGATCTGGAAACACCATATATTTT. It specifies CAISAGRSGNTIYF.